This entry features one T cell receptor beta chain sequence. Its antigen is unknown. This CDR3 is built from 14 residues. V was pared by 0 bases and J by 1 base, with 6 bases between. Germline V CDR1 and CDR2: LGHDT, YNNKEL (reference sequence). This entry is derived from a study of T cell responses to AZD1222 COVID-19 vaccine. Study-level results: Researchers took repertoire samples only after the peak T cell response had come. Donors were mostly white British, more females; clonal diversity possibly underestimated. Nearly half of the spike-specific TCRs reportedly recognize variant regions that carry no mutations. Just a handful of AZD1222 recipients were seropositive at baseline.

Here immunoSEQ multiplex PCR was the method, and the copy in TCRdb shows in-frame clones only, minus some. This sample carries around 66,000 clones, around 74% of them seen once, and the ten largest clones take approximately 23%. Material: peripheral blood, obtained on day 0 of MenACWY control vaccination. This clonotype originated in an adult in good health. J is TRBJ2-5 and V is TRBV3-1 (or the pseudogene TRBV3-2); no firm D call. For the CDR3, the DNA is TGTGCCAGCAGCCAAGATGGGGTCCAAGAGACCCAGTACTTC. As protein: CASSQDGVQETQYF.